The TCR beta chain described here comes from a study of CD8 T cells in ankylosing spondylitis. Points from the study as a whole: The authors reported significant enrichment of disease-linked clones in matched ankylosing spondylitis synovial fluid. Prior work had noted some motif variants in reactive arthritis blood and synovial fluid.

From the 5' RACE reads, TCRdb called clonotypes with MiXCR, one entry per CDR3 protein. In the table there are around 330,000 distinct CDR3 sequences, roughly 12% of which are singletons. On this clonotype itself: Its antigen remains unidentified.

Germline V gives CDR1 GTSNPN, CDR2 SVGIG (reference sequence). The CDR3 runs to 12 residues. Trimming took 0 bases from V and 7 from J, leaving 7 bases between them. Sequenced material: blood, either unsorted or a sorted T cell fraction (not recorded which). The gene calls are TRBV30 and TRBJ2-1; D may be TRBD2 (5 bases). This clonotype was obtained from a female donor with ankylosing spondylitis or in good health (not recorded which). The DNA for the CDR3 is TGTGCCTGGAGTGTACGGGATAATGAGCAGTTCTTC. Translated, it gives CAWSVRDNEQFF.